The following is a T cell receptor beta chain sequence with its context. The data were obtained in a study of T cells in localized non-small cell lung cancer. Germline CDR1 reads SNHLY; CDR2 reads FYNNEI. V was clipped by 7 bases and J by 4 bases; unmatched bases: 6. This CDR3 contains 13 residues. Sequencing used immunoSEQ multiplex PCR; TCRdb keeps in-frame clones, though not all of them. The sample has 20,000 to 25,000 clones; roughly nine tenths are singletons. The gene calls are TRBV2 and TRBJ1-2; TRBD1 matches at 7 bases. The TCR originated in a male donor at least 60 years old with stage I lung adenocarcinoma. Sequenced material: peripheral blood, taken before any cancer treatment. The CDR3 bases are TGTGCCAGCACGGTCAGGGGGACCTATGGCTACACCTTC. Its translation is CASTVRGTYGYTF.